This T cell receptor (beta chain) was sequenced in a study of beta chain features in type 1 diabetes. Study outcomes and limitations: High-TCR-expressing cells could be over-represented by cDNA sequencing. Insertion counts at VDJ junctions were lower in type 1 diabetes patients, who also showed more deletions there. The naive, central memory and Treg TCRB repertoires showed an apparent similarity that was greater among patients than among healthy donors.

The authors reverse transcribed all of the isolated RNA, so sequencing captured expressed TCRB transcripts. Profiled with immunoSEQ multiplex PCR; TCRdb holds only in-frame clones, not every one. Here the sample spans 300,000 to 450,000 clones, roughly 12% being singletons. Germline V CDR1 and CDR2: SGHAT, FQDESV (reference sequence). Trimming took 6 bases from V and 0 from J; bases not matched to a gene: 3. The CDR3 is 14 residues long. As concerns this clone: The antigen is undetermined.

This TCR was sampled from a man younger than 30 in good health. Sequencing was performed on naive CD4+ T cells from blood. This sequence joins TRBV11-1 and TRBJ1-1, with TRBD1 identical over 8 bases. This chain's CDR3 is CASSLGQVNTEAFF. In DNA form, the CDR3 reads TGTGCCAGCAGTCTGGGACAGGTGAACACTGAAGCTTTCTTT.